Following are 21 T cell receptor beta chains from one sample sequenced in a study of identical twins' blood T cells (dated by TCRdb to between 2011 and 2013). Library prep was done by 5' RACE. For sequencing, an Illumina Genome Analyzer IIx was employed. The public reads were reprocessed in TCRdb via fastp at Q25 and MiXCR, keeping in-frame beta chains. Entries are consolidated by CDR3 protein sequence, retaining the most common genes and DNA. The sample includes 350,000 to 400,000 distinct CDR3 sequences, with about 28% observed a single time. The leading ten clones occupy approximately 6.6% of the sample. Sequenced material: PBMCs. The receptors here all came from a woman between 18 and 49 years old in good health.

A few counts support this clonotype. The gene calls are TRBV4-3 and TRBJ1-2; 7 bases are shared with TRBD1. This CDR3 has 15 residues. Germline V gene lookup returns CDR1 LGHNA and CDR2 YSLEER. Germline trimming cut 1 base from V and 3 bases from J; bases unmatched to any gene: 5. CDR3 sequence: CASSQVQGGDYGYTF. CDR3 sequence (DNA): TGCGCCAGCAGCCAAGTCCAGGGGGGCGACTATGGCTACACCTTC.

The gene calls are TRBV10-1 and TRBJ2-2; 11 bases agree with TRBD2. V shed 6 bases and J 4 bases; nucleotides not matched to a gene: 4. The CDR3 contains 15 residues. From germline, CDR1 is WNHNN and CDR2 SYGVQD (reference sequence). The CDR3 bases are TGCGCCAGCAGCCGGACTAGCGGGCTCACCGGGGAGCTGTTTTTT. Amino acids: CASSRTSGLTGELFF.

V usage is TRBV20-1 and J usage is TRBJ1-2; the D is unclear. Germline V gene data show CDR1 as DFQATT and CDR2 as SNEGSKA (reference sequence). Trimming stripped 1 base from V and 9 bases from J, with 12 bases between. The CDR3 consists of 12 residues. CDR3 in amino acids: CSARVLPGSYTF. CDR3 in DNA: TGCAGTGCTAGAGTCCTCCCGGGGAGCTACACCTTC.

This clonotype was detected a few times. This rearrangement joins TRBV29-1 to TRBJ1-2, with unresolved D. Trimming removed 4 bases at V and 0 bases at J, with 9 bases between. Germline V gene lookup returns CDR1 SQVTM and CDR2 ANQGSEA. The CDR3 length is 13 residues. DNA for the CDR3: TGCAGCGTTGTCGGGGAAACTAACTATGGCTACACCTTC. This sequence encodes CSVVGETNYGYTF.

Comments on this clonotype: Germline and junction disagree at one end, which may indicate a read error. The V call is TRBV5-6, the J call TRBJ2-7, with 9 bases aligning to TRBD1. From germline, CDR1 is SGHDT and CDR2 YYEEEE. The CDR3 is made up of 14 amino acids. CDR3 in DNA: TGTGTCAGCAGCTTCCCGGGACAGGGCTACGAGCAGTACTTC. It encodes CVSSFPGQGYEQYF.

This clonotype was observed at least ten times. CDR3 DNA: TGTGCCAGCAGGCCCGGGACAGGGGCCCAGAACACTGAAGCTTTCTTT. Its translation is CASRPGTGAQNTEAFF. The chain couples TRBV5-8 to TRBJ1-1, with 10 nucleotides matching TRBD1. Germline values: CDR1 SGHTS, CDR2 YDEGEE. The V and J ends lost 5 bases and 1 base, in that order; junction bases with no gene match: 8. This CDR3 spans 16 amino acids.

This clonotype was seen more than once but under ten times. V is TRBV20-1 and J is TRBJ2-1; 7 nucleotides match TRBD2. The CDR3 is 12 amino acids. J lost 8 bases, V lost 2 bases, and 3 bases had no gene match. Germline CDR1 and CDR2: DFQATT and SNEGSKA (reference sequence). The CDR3 loop reads CSARPTSDEQFF. Here the CDR3 DNA reads TGCAGTGCTAGACCTACTAGCGATGAGCAGTTCTTC.

The CDR3 here is CASSSTTASNQPQHF. In DNA, the CDR3 is TGTGCCAGCAGTTCCACGACAGCTAGCAATCAGCCCCAGCATTTT. The V gene is TRBV12-3 or TRBV12-4, the J gene TRBJ1-5; weak D call: TRBD1 (5 bases). Trimming pared 4 bases from V and 0 bases from J, leaving 10 bases between. The CDR3 consists of 15 residues.

The chain combines TRBV3-1 with TRBJ2-1, with D unresolved. The CDR3 has 12 residues. Germline lookup yields CDR1 LGHDT and CDR2 YNNKEL (reference sequence). The ends were cut back, 0 bases at V and 9 bases at J, with 6 bases in the middle. CDR3: CASSQESREQFF. Written as DNA, the CDR3 is TGTGCCAGCAGCCAAGAATCACGTGAGCAGTTCTTC.

The J gene is TRBJ2-4, the V gene TRBV20-1; D is undetermined. V shed 3 bases and J shed 4 bases, with 7 bases lying between them. The CDR3 is made up of 12 amino acids. Germline V gene data show CDR1 as DFQATT and CDR2 as SNEGSKA (reference sequence). The CDR3, as DNA: TGCAGTGCTAGCGAGAGGAAAAACATTCAGTACTTC. This encodes CSASERKNIQYF.

The CDR3 spells CASSMRLQSKTQYF. The CDR3 DNA reads as TGTGCCAGCAGCATGCGACTACAGTCTAAGACCCAGTACTTC. The chain employs TRBV13 and TRBJ2-5; D might be TRBD2 (5 bases). The CDR3 has 14 amino acids. Germline V gives CDR1 PRHDT, CDR2 FYEKMQ (reference sequence). V dropped 5 bases and J dropped 6 bases, with 16 bases sitting between them. Variable domain in full (rest from reference TRBV13 and TRBJ2-5): AAGVIQSPRHLIKEKRETATLKCYPIPRHDTVYWYQQGPGQDPQFLISFYEKMQSDKGSIPDRFSAQQFSDYHSELNMSSLELGDSALYFCASSMRLQSKTQYFGPGTRLLVL.

The chain couples TRBV7-2 to TRBJ2-2; D might be TRBD1 or TRBD2, each matching 5 bases. Germline values: CDR1 SGHTA, CDR2 FQGNSA. The CDR3 covers 16 residues. Trimming stripped 6 bases from V and 4 bases from J, with 18 bases between. CDR3 protein: CASSLSGTLPTGELFF. For the CDR3, the DNA is TGTGCCAGCAGTCTCTCTGGGACCCTCCCCACCGGGGAGCTGTTTTTT.

This clonotype was observed a handful of times. The J gene is TRBJ2-1, the V gene TRBV7-2, with 7 bases lining up with TRBD2. Germline V gives CDR1 SGHTA, CDR2 FQGNSA. Trimming at V came to 5 bases and at J to 4 bases, leaving 11 bases not matched to a gene. The CDR3 sequence is 16 residues long. The CDR3 sequence: CASSPLASGFYNEQFF. The CDR3 region has the DNA TGTGCCAGCAGCCCCTTGGCTAGCGGATTTTACAATGAGCAGTTCTTC.

V and J are TRBV6-6 and TRBJ1-2; 8 bases map to TRBD1. Germline V gene data show CDR1 as MNHNY and CDR2 as SVGAGI (reference sequence). J gave up 4 bases and V 8 bases, and 15 bases lay outside the gene matches. The CDR3 length is 16 residues. The CDR3 protein is CASYTPRQGIRYGYTF. The CDR3 nucleotides read TGTGCCAGCTACACCCCAAGACAGGGGATTCGCTATGGCTACACCTTC.

This sequence joins TRBV7-9 and TRBJ2-3, with D tentatively TRBD2 (6 bases). The germline V gene has CDR1 SEHNR and CDR2 FQNEAQ (reference sequence). This CDR3 has 16 amino acids. Trimming took off 1 base at V and 4 bases at J, with 15 bases between the two ends. CDR3 loop: CASSLVASVAPDTQYF. The CDR3 DNA reads TGTGCCAGCAGCTTAGTGGCTAGCGTAGCACCAGATACGCAGTATTTT.

Many counts were recorded for this clonotype. The J gene is TRBJ1-1, the V gene TRBV14, with TRBD1 matching 9 bases. Germline loops: CDR1 SGHDN, CDR2 FVKESK. The trim removed 4 bases at V and 5 bases at J, leaving 8 bases unmatched. This CDR3 spans 15 amino acids. In DNA, the CDR3 is TGTGCCAGCAGCCCGCTACAGGGGGCTCGGACTGAAGCTTTCTTT. Protein product: CASSPLQGARTEAFF. Full variable domain (rest looked up from reference TRBV14 and TRBJ1-1): EAGVTQFPSHSVIEKGQTVTLRCDPISGHDNLYWYRRVMGKEIKFLLHFVKESKQDESGMPNNRFLAERTGGTYSTLKVQPAELEDSGVYFCASSPLQGARTEAFFGQGTRLTVV.

The chain joins TRBV25-1 to TRBJ2-5; no clear D gene. Germline CDR1 reads MGHDK; CDR2 reads SYGVNS. The CDR3 is 13 amino acids. V was trimmed by 2 bases and J by 3 bases, leaving 7 bases between them. Here the CDR3 DNA reads TGTGCCAGCAGTGAACGCAATAAAGAGACCCAGTACTTC. It translates to CASSERNKETQYF.

This clonotype has ten or more counts. The gene calls are TRBV9 and TRBJ1-4; maybe TRBD1 (6 bases). The CDR3 runs to 15 residues. CDR1 is SGDLS, CDR2 YYNGEE, per germline. The V and J ends lost 2 bases and 4 bases respectively, with 12 bases between them. The CDR3 DNA follows: TGTGCCAGCAGCGTGTCCCAGGGGTTTAATGAAAAACTGTTTTTT. Its translation: CASSVSQGFNEKLFF.

This chain joins TRBV3-1 and TRBJ1-6, with a possible D match to TRBD1 (6 bases). The CDR3 runs 16 residues. Germline CDR1 reads LGHDT; CDR2 reads YNNKEL (reference sequence). With 1 base removed from V and 10 bases from J, the gap between germline ends came to 17 bases. The CDR3 protein is CASSQARTGGGSPLHF. CDR3 bases: TGTGCCAGCAGCCAAGCCCGGACGGGGGGCGGATCACCCCTCCACTTT.

This clonotype has ten or more counts. The chain recombines TRBV10-2 with TRBJ1-2; D call uncertain. Germline CDR1 is WSHSY and CDR2 is SAAADI. V was shortened by 3 bases and J by 2 bases, with 10 bases between the two germline ends. The CDR3 is 14 amino acids. The CDR3 loop is CASSESRINYGYTF. DNA of the CDR3: TGCGCCAGCAGTGAATCCAGGATAAACTATGGCTACACCTTC.

The rearrangement uses TRBV10-3 and TRBJ1-1; 9 bases line up with TRBD1. This CDR3 region has 13 residues. The V gene's germline CDR1 is ENHRY and CDR2 SYGVKD. With 8 bases clipped from V and 2 bases from J, the junction kept 3 bases outside the gene matches. Here the CDR3 reads CAIGGQGNTEAFF. For the CDR3, the DNA is TGTGCCATCGGGGGACAGGGTAACACTGAAGCTTTCTTT.